A single sample is the source of the 2 T cell receptor beta chains below, sequenced in a study of T cell responses to AZD1222 COVID-19 vaccine. This table comes from immunoSEQ multiplex PCR, and its TCRdb copy is limited to in-frame clones, with some not included. The data hold 200,000 to 250,000 clones, with more than 85% observed a single time. This material consisted of peripheral blood, taken on day 0 of MenACWY control vaccination. The receptors were sampled from an adult in good health.

The chain has TRBV7-9 and TRBJ2-7; 10 bases agree with TRBD1. The V gene end was trimmed by 4 bases and the J gene end by 3 bases; junction bases not matched to a gene: 9. This CDR3 has 16 residues. Germline assignment: CDR1 SEHNR and CDR2 FQNEAQ (reference sequence). CDR3 amino acids: CASSSLRDRGFYEQYF. In DNA, the CDR3 is TGTGCCAGCAGCTCCCTCCGGGACAGGGGATTCTACGAGCAGTACTTC.

The chain recombines TRBV29-1 with TRBJ2-5, with D possibly TRBD2 on 5 matching bases. The CDR3 length is 13 residues. Germline values: CDR1 SQVTM, CDR2 ANQGSEA. Trimming removed 4 bases from V and 5 bases from J, with 14 bases in between. The CDR3 DNA sequence: TGCAGCGTTGGGACTGGGGTTTGGGAGACCCAGTACTTC. It translates to CSVGTGVWETQYF.